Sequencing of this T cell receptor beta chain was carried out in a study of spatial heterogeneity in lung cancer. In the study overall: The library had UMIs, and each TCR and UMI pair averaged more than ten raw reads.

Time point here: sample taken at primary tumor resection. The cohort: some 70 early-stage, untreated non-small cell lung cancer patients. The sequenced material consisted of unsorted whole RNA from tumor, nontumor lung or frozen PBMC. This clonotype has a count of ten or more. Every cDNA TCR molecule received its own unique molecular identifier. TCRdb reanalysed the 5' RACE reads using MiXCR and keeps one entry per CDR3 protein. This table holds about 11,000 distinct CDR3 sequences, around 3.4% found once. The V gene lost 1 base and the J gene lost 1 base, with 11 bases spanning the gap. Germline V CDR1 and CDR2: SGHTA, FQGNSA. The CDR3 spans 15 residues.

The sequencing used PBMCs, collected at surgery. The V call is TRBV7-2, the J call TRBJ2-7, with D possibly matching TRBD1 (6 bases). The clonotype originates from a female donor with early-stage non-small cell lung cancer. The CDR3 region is CASSLEPQGSYEQYF. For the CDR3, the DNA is TGTGCCAGCAGCTTAGAGCCCCAGGGGTCCTACGAGCAGTACTTC.